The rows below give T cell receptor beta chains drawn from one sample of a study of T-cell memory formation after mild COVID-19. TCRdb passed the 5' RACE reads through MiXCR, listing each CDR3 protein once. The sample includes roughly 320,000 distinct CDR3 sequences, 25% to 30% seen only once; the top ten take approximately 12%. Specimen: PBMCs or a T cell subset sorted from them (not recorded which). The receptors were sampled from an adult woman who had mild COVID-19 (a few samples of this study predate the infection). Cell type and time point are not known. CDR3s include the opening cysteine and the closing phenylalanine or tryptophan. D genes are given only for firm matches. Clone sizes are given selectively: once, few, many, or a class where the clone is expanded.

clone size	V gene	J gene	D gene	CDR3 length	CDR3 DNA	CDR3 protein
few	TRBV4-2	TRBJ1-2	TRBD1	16	TGTGCCAGCAGCCAATCGGGACAGGGTGCTAACTATGGCTACACCTTC	CASSQSGQGANYGYTF
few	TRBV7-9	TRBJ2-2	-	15	TGTGCCAGCAGCTTAGCAAGGGCTCGCACCGGGGAGCTGTTTTTT	CASSLARARTGELFF
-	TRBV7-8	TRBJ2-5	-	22	TGTGCCAGCAGCTTAGCCCGGTCCCAGCCCCGGCTTAGCGGCCCACATGGGGAGACCCAGTACTTC	CASSLARSQPRLSGPHGETQYF
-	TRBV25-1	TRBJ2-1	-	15	TGTGCCAGCAGTGAAGGATCGGCCCTCTGGGATGAGCAGTTCTTC	CASSEGSALWDEQFF
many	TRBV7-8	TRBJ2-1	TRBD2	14	TGTGCCAGCAGCTCAACTAGCGGATACAATGAGCAGTTCTTC	CASSSTSGYNEQFF
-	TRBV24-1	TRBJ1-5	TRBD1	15	TGTGCCACCAGTGACCTCAGACAGGGGGATCAGCCCCAGCATTTT	CATSDLRQGDQPQHF
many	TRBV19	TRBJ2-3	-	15	TGTGCCAGTAGTGTCTCGGGACTGGGCACAGATACGCAGTATTTT	CASSVSGLGTDTQYF
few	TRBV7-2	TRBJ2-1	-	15	TGTGCCAGCAGCTCCGGTTGGGGCTCCTACAATGAGCAGTTCTTC	CASSSGWGSYNEQFF
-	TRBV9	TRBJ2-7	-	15	TGTGCCAGCAGCGTAGCGGAGACAGGAGACTACGAGCAGTACTTC	CASSVAETGDYEQYF
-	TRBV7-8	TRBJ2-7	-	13	TGTGCCAGCAGCTTACGTGTGTGGTACGAGCAGTACTTC	CASSLRVWYEQYF
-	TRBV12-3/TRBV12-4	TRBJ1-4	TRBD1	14	TGTGCCAGCAGTCCGACAGGGGGGAATGAAAAACTGTTTTTT	CASSPTGGNEKLFF
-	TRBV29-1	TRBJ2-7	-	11	TGCAGCGTTGAGGGGGAAGGTGGGCAGTACTTC	CSVEGEGGQYF
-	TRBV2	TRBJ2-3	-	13	TGTGCCAGCAGACGGCAGGGGACAGATACGCAGTATTTT	CASRRQGTDTQYF
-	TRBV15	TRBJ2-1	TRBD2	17	TGTGCCACCAGCAGAGATACGCCGGGACTAGCGAGGGATGAGCAGTTCTTC	CATSRDTPGLARDEQFF
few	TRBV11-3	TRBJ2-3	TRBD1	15	TGTGCCTCCAAAGTGGGGACAGGGAGGACAGATACGCAGTATTTT	CASKVGTGRTDTQYF
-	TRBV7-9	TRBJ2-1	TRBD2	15	TGTGCCAGCAGCTTCGGTACTAGCGTGTACAATGAGCAGTTCTTC	CASSFGTSVYNEQFF
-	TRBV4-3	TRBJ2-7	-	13	TGCGCCAGCAGCCGACGGGAGATGGACGAGCAGTACTTC	CASSRREMDEQYF
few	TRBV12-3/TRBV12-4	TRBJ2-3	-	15	TGTGCCAGCAGTTTTATTTCGGCGGCCACAGATACGCAGTATTTT	CASSFISAATDTQYF
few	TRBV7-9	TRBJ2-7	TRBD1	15	TGTGCCAGCAGCCGTGGGACAGGAAGCTCCTACGAGCAGTACTTC	CASSRGTGSSYEQYF
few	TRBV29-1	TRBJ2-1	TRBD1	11	TGCAGCGTGGGGACAGGTTATGTGCAGTTCTTC	CSVGTGYVQFF
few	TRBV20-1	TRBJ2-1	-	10	TGCAGTGCTATTCACAATGAGCAGTTCTTC	CSAIHNEQFF
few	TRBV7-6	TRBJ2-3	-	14	TGTGCCAGCAGCTTAGAGCAGATCACAGATACGCAGTATTTT	CASSLEQITDTQYF
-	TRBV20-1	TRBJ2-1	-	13	TGCAGTGCTAGGGGGGTTACCTACAATGAGCAGTTCTTC	CSARGVTYNEQFF
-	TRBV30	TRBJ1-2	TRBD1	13	TGTGCCTGGAGTCCGGGACAGGGACATGGCTACACCTTC	CAWSPGQGHGYTF
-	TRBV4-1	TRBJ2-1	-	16	TGCGCCAGCAGCCAAGATCTGGGGGACTCCTACAATGAGCAGTTCTTC	CASSQDLGDSYNEQFF
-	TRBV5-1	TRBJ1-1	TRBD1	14	TGCGCCAGCAGCCCGGGGACAGGGTATAATGAAGCTTTCTTT	CASSPGTGYNEAFF
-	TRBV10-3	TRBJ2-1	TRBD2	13	TGTGCCATCGGTCTAGCGGGAGGGGATGAGCAGTTCTTC	CAIGLAGGDEQFF
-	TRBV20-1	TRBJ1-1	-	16	TGCAGTGCTAGAGAACGTAGGGGCGCGGGGTCTACTGAAGCTTTCTTT	CSARERRGAGSTEAFF
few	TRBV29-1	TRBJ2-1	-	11	TGCAGCGTGGAAGGGGTGGCTAGGCCCTCGTTC	CSVEGVARPSF
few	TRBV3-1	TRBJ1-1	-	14	TGTGCCAGCAGCCTGTCGGCAGGGCGGACTGAAGCTTTCTTT	CASSLSAGRTEAFF
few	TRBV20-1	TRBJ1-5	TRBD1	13	TGCAGTGCTAGAAAAGACAGGGGCCAGCCCCAGCATTTT	CSARKDRGQPQHF
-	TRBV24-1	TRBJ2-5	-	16	TGTGCCACCAGTGATCGGAAGGGGCAGTACCAAGAGACCCAGTACTTC	CATSDRKGQYQETQYF
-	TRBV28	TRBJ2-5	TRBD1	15	TGTGCCAGCAGTTTACACCGGGACAGGTGGGAGACCCAGTACTTC	CASSLHRDRWETQYF
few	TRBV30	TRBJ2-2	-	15	TGTGCCTGGAGTGATTCAGGGGGGGACACCGGGGAGCTGTTTTTT	CAWSDSGGDTGELFF
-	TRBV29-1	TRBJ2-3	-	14	TGCAGCATTGTGGGGAGGGACACCACAGATACGCAGTATTTT	CSIVGRDTTDTQYF
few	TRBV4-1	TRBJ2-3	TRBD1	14	TGCGCCAGCAGCCAACAGGGGGCCAAAGATACGCAGTATTTT	CASSQQGAKDTQYF
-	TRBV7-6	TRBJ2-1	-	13	TGTGCCAGCAGTTATCGGGTTCAGGATGAGCAGTTCTTC	CASSYRVQDEQFF
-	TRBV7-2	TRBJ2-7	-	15	TGTGCCAGCAGCTTAAAGGCAGGGGTCTCCTACGAGCAGTACTTC	CASSLKAGVSYEQYF
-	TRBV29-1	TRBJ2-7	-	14	TGCAGCGCACGACAGGGCGGGAGCTCCTACGAGCAGTACTTC	CSARQGGSSYEQYF
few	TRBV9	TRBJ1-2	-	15	TGTGCCAGCAGCCCCACCGGGCAGGGGATCTATGGCTACACCTTC	CASSPTGQGIYGYTF
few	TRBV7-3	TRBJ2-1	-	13	TGTGCCAGCAGCCACGGTTTGGGCGATGAGCAGTTCTTC	CASSHGLGDEQFF
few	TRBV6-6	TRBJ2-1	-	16	TGTGCCAGCAGTGGTCGGGTCCCTGGCTCCTACAATGAGCAGTTCTTC	CASSGRVPGSYNEQFF
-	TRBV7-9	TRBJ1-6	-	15	TGTGCCAGCAGCGCCGGACAGTTCTCCAATTCACCCCTCCACTTT	CASSAGQFSNSPLHF
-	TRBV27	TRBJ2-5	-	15	TGTGCCAGCAGTTTTTTAGGGGGGGGCGAAGAGACCCAGTACTTC	CASSFLGGGEETQYF
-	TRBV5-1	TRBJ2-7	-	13	TGCGCCAGCAGCTTCCCTTCGGGGAACGAGCAGTACTTC	CASSFPSGNEQYF
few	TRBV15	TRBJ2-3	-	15	TGTGCCACCAGCAGAGATACAGGGCCCACAGATACGCAGTATTTT	CATSRDTGPTDTQYF
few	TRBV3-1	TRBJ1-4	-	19	TGTGCCAGCAGCCAACAAGATCGCCGGGCCTCGAGCCGACATGAAAAACTGTTTTTT	CASSQQDRRASSRHEKLFF
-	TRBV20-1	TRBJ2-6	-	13	TGCAGTGGTAGGGGCTCAGGGGCCAACGTCCTGACTTTC	CSGRGSGANVLTF
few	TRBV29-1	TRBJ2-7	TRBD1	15	TGCAGCGTTGAATTTTCGGGACAGGAACCCTACGAGCAGTACTTC	CSVEFSGQEPYEQYF
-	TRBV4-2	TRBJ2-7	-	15	TGTGCCAGCAGCCCGTACCACAGGGTAGAAGACGAGCAGTACTTC	CASSPYHRVEDEQYF
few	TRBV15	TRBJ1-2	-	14	TGTGCCACCAGACCAAGCAGGGCTAGCTATGGATACACCTTC	CATRPSRASYGYTF
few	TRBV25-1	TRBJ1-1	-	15	TGTGCCAGCAGTCCCCTGAGGGGCTTGAACACTGAAGCTTTCTTT	CASSPLRGLNTEAFF
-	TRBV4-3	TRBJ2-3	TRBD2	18	TGCGCCAGCAGCCAAGTTAGCGGGAGGTCTCCTAGCACAGATACGCAGTATTTT	CASSQVSGRSPSTDTQYF